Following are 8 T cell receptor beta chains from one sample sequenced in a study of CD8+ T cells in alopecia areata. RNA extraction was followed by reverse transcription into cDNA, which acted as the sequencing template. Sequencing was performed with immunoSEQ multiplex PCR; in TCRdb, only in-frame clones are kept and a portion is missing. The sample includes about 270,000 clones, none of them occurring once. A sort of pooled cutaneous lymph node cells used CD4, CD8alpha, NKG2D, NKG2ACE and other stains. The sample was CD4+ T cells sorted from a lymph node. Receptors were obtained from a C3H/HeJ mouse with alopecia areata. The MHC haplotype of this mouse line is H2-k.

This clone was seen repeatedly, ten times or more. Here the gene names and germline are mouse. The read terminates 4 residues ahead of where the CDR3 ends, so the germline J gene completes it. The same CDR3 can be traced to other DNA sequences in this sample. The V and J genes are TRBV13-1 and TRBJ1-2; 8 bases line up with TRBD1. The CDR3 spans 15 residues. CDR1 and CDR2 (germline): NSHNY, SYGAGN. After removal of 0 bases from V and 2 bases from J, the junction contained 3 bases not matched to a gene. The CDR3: CASSDEGQGNSDYTF. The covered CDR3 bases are TGTGCCAGCAGTGATGAAGGACAGGGTAACTCC.

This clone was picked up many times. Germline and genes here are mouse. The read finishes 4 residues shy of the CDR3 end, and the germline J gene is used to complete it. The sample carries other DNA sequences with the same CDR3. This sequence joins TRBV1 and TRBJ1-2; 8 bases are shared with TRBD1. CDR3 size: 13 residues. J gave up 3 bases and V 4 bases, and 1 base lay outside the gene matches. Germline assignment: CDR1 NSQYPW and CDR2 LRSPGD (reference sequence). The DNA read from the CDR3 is TGCACCTGCAGTGACAGGGGGGACTCC. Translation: CTCSDRGDS. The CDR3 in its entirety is CTCSDRGDSDYTF.

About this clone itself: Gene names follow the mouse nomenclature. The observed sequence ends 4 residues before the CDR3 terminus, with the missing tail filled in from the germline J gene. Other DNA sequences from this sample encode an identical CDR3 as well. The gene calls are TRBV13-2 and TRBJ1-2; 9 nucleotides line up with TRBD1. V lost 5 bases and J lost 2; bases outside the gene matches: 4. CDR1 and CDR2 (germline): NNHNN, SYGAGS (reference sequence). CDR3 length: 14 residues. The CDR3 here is CASGAGTGNSDYTF. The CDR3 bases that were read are TGTGCCAGCGGCGCCGGGACAGGGAACTCC.

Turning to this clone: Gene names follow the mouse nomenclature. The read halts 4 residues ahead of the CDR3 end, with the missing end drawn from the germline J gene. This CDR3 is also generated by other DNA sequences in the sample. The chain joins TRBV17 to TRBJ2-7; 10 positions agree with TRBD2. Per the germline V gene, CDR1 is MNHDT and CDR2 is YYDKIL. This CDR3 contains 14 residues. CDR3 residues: CASSSRTGGYEQYF. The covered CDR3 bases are TGTGCTAGCAGTAGTCGGACTGGGGGATAT.

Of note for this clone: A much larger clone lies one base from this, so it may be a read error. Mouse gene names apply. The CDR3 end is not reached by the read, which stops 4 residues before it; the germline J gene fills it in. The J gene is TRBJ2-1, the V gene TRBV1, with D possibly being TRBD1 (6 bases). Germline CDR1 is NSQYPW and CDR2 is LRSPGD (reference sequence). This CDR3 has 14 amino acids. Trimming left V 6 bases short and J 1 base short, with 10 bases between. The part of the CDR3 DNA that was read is TGCACCTGCAGAGCCGGGACAAACTATGCT. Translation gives CTCRAGTNYA. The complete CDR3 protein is CTCRAGTNYAEQFF.

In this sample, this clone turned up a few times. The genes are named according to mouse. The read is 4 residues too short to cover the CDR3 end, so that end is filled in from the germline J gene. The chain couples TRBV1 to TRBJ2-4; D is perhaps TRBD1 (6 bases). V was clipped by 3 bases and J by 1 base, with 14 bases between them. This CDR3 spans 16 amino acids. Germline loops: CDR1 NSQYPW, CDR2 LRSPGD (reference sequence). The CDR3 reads CTCSAPGTRGQNTLYF. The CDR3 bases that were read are TGCACCTGCAGTGCCCCCGGGACAAGAGGTCAAAAC.

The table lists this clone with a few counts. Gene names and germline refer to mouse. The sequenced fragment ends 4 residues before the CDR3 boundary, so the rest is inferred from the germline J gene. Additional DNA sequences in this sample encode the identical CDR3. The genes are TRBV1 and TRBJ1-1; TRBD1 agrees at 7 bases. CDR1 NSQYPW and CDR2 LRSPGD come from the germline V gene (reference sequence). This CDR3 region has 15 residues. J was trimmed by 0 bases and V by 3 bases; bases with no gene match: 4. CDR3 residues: CTCSATGTANTEVFF. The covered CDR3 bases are TGCACCTGCAGTGCGACCGGGACAGCAAACACA.

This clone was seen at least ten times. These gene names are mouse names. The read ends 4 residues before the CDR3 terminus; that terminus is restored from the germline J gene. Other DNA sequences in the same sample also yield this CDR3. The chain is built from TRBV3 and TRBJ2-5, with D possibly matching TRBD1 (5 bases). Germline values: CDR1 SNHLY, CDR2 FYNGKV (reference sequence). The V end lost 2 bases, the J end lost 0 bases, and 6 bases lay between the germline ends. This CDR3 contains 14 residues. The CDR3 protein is CASSLQGNQDTQYF. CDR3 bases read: TGTGCCAGCAGCTTACAGGGAAACCAAGAC.